The 23 T cell receptor beta chains below all came from one sample that was sequenced in a study of cytomegalovirus exposure and HLA in healthy donors. Some clones are missing from TCRdb's copy, which holds only in-frame ones; the method was immunoSEQ multiplex PCR. In the table there are 250,000 to 300,000 clones, 85% to 90% of which are singletons. Sequencing was carried out using PBMCs. The receptors were gathered from a young woman in good health and CMV-seronegative.

This chain joins TRBV6-5 and TRBJ2-1, with a possible D match to TRBD2 (5 bases). Germline CDR1 MNHEY, CDR2 SVGAGI. The V end was cut by 7 bases, the J end by 5 bases, with 18 bases between. CDR3 length: 15 residues. DNA for the CDR3: TGTGCCAGCACCTACGGGGTAGTTGGTCACAATGAGCAGTTCTTC. It yields the protein CASTYGVVGHNEQFF.

The V call is TRBV4-1, the J call TRBJ2-3, with D unresolved. This CDR3 is built from 13 residues. V was pared by 3 bases and J by 0 bases, with 4 bases between. CDR1 is MGHRA and CDR2 is YSYEKL in the germline V gene. CDR3: CASSQASTDTQYF. The CDR3 DNA follows: TGCGCCAGCAGCCAGGCTAGCACAGATACGCAGTATTTT.

The CDR3: CASSLGAENTEAFF. DNA for the CDR3: TGTGCCAGCAGCTTAGGGGCCGAGAACACTGAAGCTTTCTTT. This rearrangement joins TRBV7-9 to TRBJ1-1; D is undetermined. Between the trimmed V and J ends, which lost 1 base and 1 base, there was a span of 7 bases. The CDR3 sequence is 14 residues long. CDR1 and CDR2 from the germline V gene are SEHNR and FQNEAQ (reference sequence).

The V call is TRBV18, the J call TRBJ2-7; possibly TRBD2 for D (6 bases). V gave up 3 bases and J gave up 3 bases, with 15 bases separating them. The CDR3 extends over 15 amino acids. Germline CDR1 KGHSH, CDR2 LQKENI. The CDR3 loop reads CASSPRRAGVYEQYV. DNA of the CDR3: TGTGCCAGCTCACCCCGAAGAGCGGGCGTCTACGAGCAGTACGTC.

This rearrangement joins TRBV5-5 to TRBJ2-3, with D unclear. The CDR3 has 12 residues. Germline V gene lookup returns CDR1 SGHKS and CDR2 YYEKEE (reference sequence). Between the trimmed V and J ends, which lost 4 bases and 2 bases, there was a span of 5 bases. CDR3 DNA: TGTGCCAGCAGCCCAAACACAGATACGCAGTATTTT. It specifies CASSPNTDTQYF.

The CDR3 loop reads CASSFLEGYTF. The DNA of the CDR3 is TGTGCCAGCAGCTTTTTAGAGGGCTACACCTTC. The J gene is TRBJ1-2, the V gene TRBV7-9; D gene unclear. V gave up 3 bases and J gave up 8 bases, with 7 bases separating them. Per germline, CDR1 SEHNR and CDR2 FQNEAQ (reference sequence). The CDR3 sequence is 11 residues long.

The chain recombines TRBV18 with TRBJ1-3, with 11 positions matching TRBD1. CDR1 and CDR2 from the germline V gene are KGHSH and LQKENI. The junction had 8 bases not matched to a gene; V was cut back by 6 bases and J by 4 bases. The CDR3 is made up of 16 amino acids. CDR3 nucleotides: TGTGCCAGCTCCGGACAGGGGGCGATTTCGGGAAACACCATATATTTT. This translates into CASSGQGAISGNTIYF.

This clone came up a few times. V gene TRBV10-1 combines with J gene TRBJ2-7; 7 nucleotides line up with TRBD1. Germline CDR1 and CDR2: WNHNN and SYGVQD (reference sequence). CDR3 length equals 14 residues. V was pared by 4 bases and J by 6 bases, with 9 bases of the junction left unmatched. The CDR3 region has the DNA TGCGCCAGCAGTGTTTACGCAGGGGGTGGCGAGCAGTACGTC. Translation gives CASSVYAGGGEQYV.

This sequence joins TRBV7-9 and TRBJ2-1, with D perhaps TRBD2 (6 bases). Looked up from germline, CDR1 is SEHNR and CDR2 is FQNEAQ (reference sequence). V was clipped by 3 bases and J by 6 bases, with 15 bases between them. The CDR3 runs to 15 residues. CDR3 in amino acids: CASSFSGGAINEQFF. CDR3 in DNA: TGTGCCAGCAGCTTTTCAGGCGGGGCAATCAATGAGCAGTTCTTC.

The genes are TRBV28 and TRBJ2-3; D is undetermined. V gave up 7 bases and J gave up 5 bases, with 13 bases separating them. The germline V gene encodes CDR1 MDHEN and CDR2 SYDVKM. The CDR3 extends over 13 amino acids. CDR3 bases: TGTGCCAGCACCTTTAGTTGGAGAGATACGCAGTATTTT. Its translation is CASTFSWRDTQYF.

The chain uses TRBV6-6 and TRBJ2-2; D remains unclear. CDR3 size: 14 residues. The germline CDR1 and CDR2 sequences are MNHNY and SVGAGI (reference sequence). Trimming removed 7 bases from V and 0 bases from J, with 9 bases in between. CDR3 sequence reads: CASNSRTNTGELFF. CDR3 sequence (DNA): TGTGCCAGCAACAGTAGAACGAACACCGGGGAGCTGTTTTTT.

The chain uses TRBV2 and TRBJ2-3, with 7 bases aligning to TRBD2. In germline, CDR1 is SNHLY, CDR2 FYNNEI. J gave up 2 bases and V 11 bases, and 4 bases lay outside the gene matches. There are 12 residues in the CDR3. Written as DNA, the CDR3 is TGTGCCGGGGACTACCACACAGATACGCAGTATTTT. Protein product: CAGDYHTDTQYF. Full variable domain (missing parts from reference TRBV2 and TRBJ2-3): EPEVTQTPSHQVTQMGQEVILRCVPISNHLYFYWYRQILGQKVEFLVSFYNNEISEKSEIFDDQFSVERPDGSNFTLKIRSTKLEDSAMYFCAGDYHTDTQYFGPGTRLTVL.

This clone was recorded once. The chain is built from TRBV4-1 and TRBJ1-5, with 9 bases fitting TRBD1. Germline V CDR1 and CDR2: MGHRA, YSYEKL. Trimming cost V 0 bases and J 5 bases; bases outside gene matches: 11. This CDR3 is built from 18 residues. CDR3 bases: TGCGCCAGCAGCCAAGATCATCCCGGGACAGGGAGTGATCAGCCCCAGCATTTT. It is translated as CASSQDHPGTGSDQPQHF.

The chain is built from TRBV11-2 and TRBJ1-2, with TRBD1 as a possible D gene (6 bases). CDR3 length equals 15 residues. The germline gives CDR1 SGHAT, CDR2 FQNNGV. Trimming stripped 3 bases from V and 8 bases from J, with 19 bases between. The CDR3, as DNA: TGTGCCAGCAGCTTCCCTACGGGGGGGCGTATAGGCTACACCTTC. It codes for CASSFPTGGRIGYTF.

CDR3 in DNA: TGTGCCAGCACCCTGAGGGGGACGCGCCCAGATACGCAGTATTTT. It translates to CASTLRGTRPDTQYF. The chain couples TRBV6-6 to TRBJ2-3, with D possibly TRBD1 on 6 matching bases. Germline lookup yields CDR1 MNHNY and CDR2 SVGAGI (reference sequence). CDR3 size: 15 residues. V was clipped by 7 bases and J by 4 bases, with 18 bases between them.

CDR3 sequence (DNA): TGTGCCAGCAGCCCTTTGACAGGGGTCAACGAGCAGTACGTC. It is translated as CASSPLTGVNEQYV. The genes are TRBV7-9 and TRBJ2-7, with TRBD1 matching 8 bases. The length of the CDR3 is 14 residues. Losses at the gene ends were 5 bases for V and 5 bases for J; bases not matched to a gene: 8. Germline CDR1 SEHNR, CDR2 FQNEAQ (reference sequence).

The chain combines TRBV5-1 with TRBJ1-1; TRBD1 might be the D (6 bases). Trimming left V 4 bases short and J 4 bases short, with 14 bases between. The CDR3 is 14 amino acids. The V gene's germline CDR1 is SGHRS and CDR2 YFSETQ. CDR3 amino acids: CASSRVQGSTEAFF. For the CDR3, the DNA is TGCGCCAGCAGCCGCGTCCAGGGGAGCACTGAAGCTTTCTTT.

This rearrangement joins TRBV30 to TRBJ1-4; the D is unclear. CDR1 and CDR2 (germline): GTSNPN, SVGIG (reference sequence). V lost 6 bases and J lost 1, with 6 bases in between. This CDR3 comprises 12 residues. As DNA, the CDR3 is TGTGCCTGCAGACTAACTAATGAAAAACTGTTTTTT. Translated, it gives CACRLTNEKLFF.

This rearrangement joins TRBV2 to TRBJ2-1, with TRBD2 identical over 7 bases. V was clipped by 8 bases and J by 4 bases; unmatched bases: 5. The germline V gene has CDR1 SNHLY and CDR2 FYNNEI. The CDR3 is 13 residues long. CDR3 amino acids: CASVGRSYNEQFF. The CDR3 nucleotides read TGTGCCAGCGTCGGGAGGTCTTACAATGAGCAGTTCTTC.

This clone appeared a single time. The rearrangement uses TRBV15 and TRBJ2-7, with 8 nucleotides matching TRBD1. Looked up from germline, CDR1 is LNHNV and CDR2 is YYDKDF (reference sequence). This CDR3 comprises 13 residues. V trimming: 5 bases; J trimming: 6 bases; junction bases outside the gene matches: 6. DNA for the CDR3: TGTGCCACCAGCGACAGGGGACATTTCGAGCAGTACTTC. It encodes CATSDRGHFEQYF.

This sequence joins TRBV5-3 and TRBJ2-1, with 7 bases that match TRBD1. TRBV5-3 falls under the ORF class, with uncertain function. Losses at the gene ends were 4 bases for V and 1 base for J; bases not matched to a gene: 5. The CDR3 runs 15 residues. CDR3 sequence (DNA): TGTGCCAGAAGCCATGGGACAGATTCCTACAATGAGCAGTTCTTC. This codes for CARSHGTDSYNEQFF.

As DNA, the CDR3 is TGCACCAGCAGCCAAGATCGAGGGACTTTATACAATGAGCAGTTCTTC. Translated: CTSSQDRGTLYNEQFF. The chain couples TRBV1 to TRBJ2-1; whether TRBD2, the table's D call, matches the DNA was not checked. TRBV1 is listed as a pseudogene. The CDR3 has 16 amino acids.

This clone was seen once. The V call is TRBV5-1, the J call TRBJ2-7, with 8 positions matching TRBD1. Germline loops: CDR1 SGHRS, CDR2 YFSETQ. V lost 0 bases and J lost 4; bases outside the gene matches: 12. This CDR3 comprises 17 residues. Written as DNA, the CDR3 is TGCGCCAGCAGCTTGGCGACACGGACAGGGCAATCTTACGAGCAGTACTTC. As protein: CASSLATRTGQSYEQYF.